This TCR beta chain comes out of a study of CD8+CD57+ T cells in acquired aplastic anemia (dated by TCRdb to about 2018). With respect to the entire study: DNA extracted from sorted CD4+ and CD8+ cells had a mean of roughly 3.4 ug, with a range of about 0.2 to 30 ug. Mean read counts for healthy donor samples were around 10 million for CD4+ cells and fewer than 12 million for CD8+ cells.

V and J lose 2 bases and 8 bases, and a span of 18 bases separates them. Taken from cysteine to phenylalanine, the CDR3 has 15 residues. The CDR3 DNA has 45 bases and is translated from base 1. In the germline V gene, CDR1 corresponds to SGHTA and CDR2 to FQGNSA. Here is what the overall study found, with its caveats: Approximately 31 CD8+ CDR3 sequences were found in both patients and controls but appeared to be highly expressed in patients and within the immunodominant clones of the patients. No significant difference in CD8+ Simpson's diversity was found between patients and healthy controls (P=0.060).

This clonotype came up many times. Its antigen is not yet known. No clone much larger than this one lies a single base away; base qualities are absent. TCR repertoires of sorted CD4+ and CD8+ blood T cells from severe aplastic anemia patients and healthy subjects were deep-sequenced in the study. Ficoll-Paque density gradient centrifugation was used to isolate peripheral blood mononuclear cells. Before DNA extraction, CD4+ and CD8+ T cells were sorted with FACS or magnetic beads. TCR beta VDJ combination and CDR3 sequence profiling used genomic DNA as the template. TCR repertoire sequencing was run on an Illumina HiSeq 2000. The authors processed their data as follows. Repertoire assessment relied on Simpson's diversity index, CDR3 size and DJ length profiles, and TRBV/TRBJ rearrangement plots. The immunodominant clone was defined as the most abundant DNA sequence in deep sequencing data. CDR3 amino acid sequences were checked for sharing between subjects and were compared against published repertoires and the VDJdb database. TCRdb trimmed public reads at Q25 via fastp, called clones via MiXCR and kept in-frame beta chains. Each entry merges the rows of one CDR3 protein and shows their most common DNA and genes. In this record, the V and J calls reflect TCRdb's handling and not the investigators' own analysis. The sample records some 190,000 distinct CDR3 sequences, approximately 49% of which are singletons. The ten top clones hold approximately 15% of the sample.

The source material was sorted CD4+, CD8+, or CD8+CD57+ T cells (not recorded which) from PBMCs. The rearranged chain carries TRBV7-2 and TRBJ1-2; TRBD1 might be the D gene, on 5 matching bases. The TCR sequence derives from a human donor in good health, serving as a control. This receptor carries the CDR3 CASSLSGAEREGYTF. In nucleotide form, the sequence is TGTGCCAGCAGCTTATCCGGGGCCGAACGGGAGGGCTACACCTTC.